A single sample is the source of the 14 T cell receptor beta chains below, sequenced in a study of blood T cell repertoires in COVID-19. Sequencing used immunoSEQ multiplex PCR; TCRdb keeps in-frame clones, though not all of them. The sample carries 270,000 or so clones, around 88% recorded once. Sample: peripheral blood. The receptors originated from a man between 35 and 55 years old with acute or convalescent COVID-19.

The V and J genes are TRBV18 and TRBJ2-1, with 10 bases aligning to TRBD1. CDR3 length: 16 residues. J lost 5 bases, V lost 4 bases, and 8 bases had no gene match. Per the germline V gene, CDR1 is KGHSH and CDR2 is LQKENI. CDR3 in DNA: TGTGCCAGCTCACTCCTCGGGACAGGGGTAAACAATGAGCAGTTCTTC. Its translation is CASSLLGTGVNNEQFF.

This chain connects TRBV5-5 to TRBJ1-1, with TRBD1 as a possible D gene (6 bases). V lost 4 bases to trimming and J lost 1 base, with 11 bases between them. Germline V CDR1 and CDR2: SGHKS, YYEKEE (reference sequence). CDR3 length equals 14 residues. In nucleotides, the CDR3 is TGTGCCAGCAGCCAGGGGATATCGAACACTGAAGCTTTCTTT. Amino acids: CASSQGISNTEAFF.

The chain employs TRBV4-2 and TRBJ1-6; the D is unclear. CDR1 is LGHNA and CDR2 is YNFKEQ in the germline V gene. The V end was cut by 3 bases, the J end by 10 bases, with 10 bases between. This CDR3 is built from 13 residues. The CDR3 region is CASSQTGESPLHF. As DNA, the CDR3 is TGTGCCAGCAGCCAGACCGGGGAATCACCCCTCCACTTT.

The chain recombines TRBV7-2 with TRBJ2-1; the D gene is possibly TRBD2 (7 bases). V was shortened by 1 base and J by 5 bases, with 12 bases between the two germline ends. The germline V gene has CDR1 SGHTA and CDR2 FQGNSA. This CDR3 spans 15 amino acids. The CDR3 reads CASSLVGGANNEQFF. The CDR3, as DNA: TGTGCCAGCAGCTTAGTTGGGGGGGCGAACAATGAGCAGTTCTTC.

As regards this clone: At one boundary the junction diverges from the germline segment, which might be a read error. The CDR3 sequence is CASSLSPDTYEQYF. DNA for the CDR3: TGTGCCAGCAGCTTATCGCCGGACACCTACGAGCAGTACTTC. This chain connects TRBV28 to TRBJ2-7; possible D gene TRBD1, 5 bases. The CDR3 extends over 14 amino acids. CDR1 and CDR2 (germline): MDHEN, SYDVKM.

The chain links TRBV5-1 to TRBJ2-2, with 12 bases identical to TRBD1. Trimming at V came to 4 bases and at J to 4 bases, leaving 11 bases not matched to a gene. CDR3 size: 18 residues. Germline V gene sequence: CDR1 SGHRS, CDR2 YFSETQ. The CDR3, as DNA: TGCGCCAGCAGCAAGTCCGGGACAGGGGGCCCAGGCACCGGGGAGCTGTTTTTT. Its translation is CASSKSGTGGPGTGELFF.

As DNA, the CDR3 is TGCGCCAGCAGTGATTTCTCAGGGGGCCAGAACACTGAAGCTTTCTTT. Protein product: CASSDFSGGQNTEAFF. V is TRBV10-1 and J is TRBJ1-1; 8 positions match TRBD1. Trimming removed 3 bases from V and 1 base from J; junction bases left unmatched: 7. Germline values: CDR1 WNHNN, CDR2 SYGVQD (reference sequence). CDR3 size: 16 residues.

This sequence joins TRBV9 and TRBJ2-7; the D gene is possibly TRBD2 (5 bases). The V and J ends lost 4 bases and 5 bases respectively, with 16 bases between them. Germline assignment: CDR1 SGDLS and CDR2 YYNGEE. The CDR3 is 14 amino acids. For the CDR3, the DNA is TGTGCCAGCAGCCCGACCCTGGGGAGCGACGAGCAGTACTTC. Protein: CASSPTLGSDEQYF. Full variable domain (outside the CDR3, taken from reference TRBV9 and TRBJ2-7): DSGVTQTPKHLITATGQRVTLRCSPRSGDLSVYWYQQSLDQGLQFLIQYYNGEERAKGNILERFSAQQFPDLHSELNLSSLELGDSALYFCASSPTLGSDEQYFGPGTRLTVT.

The chain uses TRBV2 and TRBJ1-5; D remains unclear. The CDR3 totals 12 residues. Germline CDR1 SNHLY, CDR2 FYNNEI. Trimming pared 4 bases from V and 4 bases from J, leaving 5 bases between. CDR3 loop: CASSGGNQPQHF. The CDR3 nucleotides are TGTGCCAGCAGTGGAGGAAATCAGCCCCAGCATTTT.

V usage is TRBV6-5 and J usage is TRBJ2-2; 7 positions agree with TRBD1. The CDR3 covers 13 residues. With V trimmed by 8 bases and J by 1 base, 1 base remained unmatched. Germline values: CDR1 MNHEY, CDR2 SVGAGI. CDR3 residues: CASRQGNTGELFF. The DNA for the CDR3 is TGTGCCAGCCGACAGGGGAACACCGGGGAGCTGTTTTTT.

This chain connects TRBV2 to TRBJ1-5, with 7 nucleotides matching TRBD1. With 6 bases clipped from V and 0 bases from J, the junction kept 8 bases outside the gene matches. Germline V CDR1 and CDR2: SNHLY, FYNNEI. This CDR3 is 16 amino acids long. The CDR3 reads CASREDRSNSNQPQHF. As DNA, the CDR3 is TGTGCCAGCAGAGAGGACAGGAGTAATAGCAATCAGCCCCAGCATTTT. Complete variable domain (other parts from reference TRBV2 and TRBJ1-5): EPEVTQTPSHQVTQMGQEVILRCVPISNHLYFYWYRQILGQKVEFLVSFYNNEISEKSEIFDDQFSVERPDGSNFTLKIRSTKLEDSAMYFCASREDRSNSNQPQHFGDGTRLSIL.

The chain uses TRBV6-2 or TRBV6-3 and TRBJ1-2, with TRBD1 as a possible D gene (6 bases). The V gene's germline CDR1 is MNHEY and CDR2 SVGEGT. Trimming pared 6 bases from V and 7 bases from J, leaving 18 bases between. This CDR3 has 14 residues. CDR3 bases: TGTGCCAGCAGCAGGGACACTCTCTCGGGTGGCTACACCTTC. Residues: CASSRDTLSGGYTF.

The chain carries TRBV5-1 and TRBJ2-3, with D tentatively TRBD1 (6 bases). From germline, CDR1 is SGHRS and CDR2 YFSETQ. V lost 4 bases and J 5 bases, leaving 17 bases between the germline ends. This CDR3 has 15 amino acids. In DNA, the CDR3 is TGCGCCAGCAGCCCCCAGGGTGGGGGCGGAGATACGCAGTATTTT. Translating it yields CASSPQGGGGDTQYF.

CDR3 residues: CASSGNGGELFF. CDR3 coding DNA: TGTGCCAGCAGTGGGAACGGGGGGGAGCTGTTTTTT. The chain couples TRBV2 to TRBJ2-2; no clear D gene. CDR3 length equals 12 residues. The V end lost 4 bases, the J end lost 8 bases, and 8 bases lay between the germline ends. The V gene's germline CDR1 is SNHLY and CDR2 FYNNEI.